Listed below are T cell receptor beta chains from one sample, sequenced in a study of cytomegalovirus exposure and HLA in healthy donors. Method: immunoSEQ multiplex PCR; TCRdb's copy keeps in-frame clones and lacks some. The sample includes about 64,000 clones, over 70% of them seen just once. Sequencing was performed on PBMCs. The receptor set was obtained from a male donor in good health and CMV-seropositive. Each CDR3 is given with its conserved first and last residue. A D gene is named only where the DNA matches it firmly. Expanded clones are given a class, and other clones once, few, many or no size at all.

>TRBJ1-6|.|.|TRBV6-1
TGTGCCAGCAAACAGGGAAATGATTCACCCCTCCACTTT
CASKQGNDSPLHF
>TRBJ2-7|.|.|TRBV5-4
TGTGCCAGCAGCTTCGGGTGGGGGCCTTCCTACGAGCAGTACTTC
CASSFGWGPSYEQYF
>TRBJ2-3|.|once|TRBV9
TGTGCCAGCAGCGTAGTAAGCACAGATACGCAGTATTTT
CASSVVSTDTQYF
>TRBJ2-5|.|.|TRBV4-1
TGCGCCAGCAGCCAAGAGTCCCTGGGGGGAGAGACCCAGTACTTC
CASSQESLGGETQYF
>TRBJ1-2|TRBD1|few|TRBV5-5
TGTGCCAGCAGCTTGGGAGGGACAGATAACTATGGCTACACCTTC
CASSLGGTDNYGYTF
>TRBJ1-3|.|.|TRBV30
TGTGCCTGGAGATATCGGGGAAATGGAAACACCATATATTTT
CAWRYRGNGNTIYF
>TRBJ2-7|.|.|TRBV4-1
TGCGCCAGCAGCCAAGCCGTCAGCTCCTACGAGCAGTACTTC
CASSQAVSSYEQYF
>TRBJ1-3|.|once|TRBV5-8
TGTGCCAGCAGCCTCTGGACTTCCCCTAACACCATATATTTT
CASSLWTSPNTIYF
>TRBJ2-7|TRBD2|.|TRBV27
TGTGCCAGCAGTCTTAGCGGGGCGGTCTACGAGCAGTACTTC
CASSLSGAVYEQYF
>TRBJ1-2|.|.|TRBV5-4
TGTGCCAGCAGCGGACAGAACTATGGCTACACCTTC
CASSGQNYGYTF
>TRBJ1-5|.|.|TRBV19
TGTGCCAGTAGTATAGGCGTGAATCAGCCCCAGCATTTT
CASSIGVNQPQHF
>TRBJ2-1|.|few|TRBV19
TGTGCCAGTAGTATAGGGAGGGGCGCGTATGAGCAGTTCTTC
CASSIGRGAYEQFF
>TRBJ1-5|.|.|TRBV19
TGTGCCAGTAGTGGAGGGAATCAGCCCCAGCATTTT
CASSGGNQPQHF
>TRBJ2-6|TRBD1|once|TRBV5-1
TGCGCCAGCAACCGGGGACAGGGGGATTTCTCTGGGGCCAACGTCCTGACTTTC
CASNRGQGDFSGANVLTF